The present T cell receptor (beta chain) was sequenced within a study of response to subunit inactivated influenza vaccine. Study-wide results and limits: Each seasonal influenza vaccination recruits few new T cells, the authors suggested.

This clonotype showed up just a few times. Its antigen is not known. A junction end diverges from the germline sequence, so it may reflect a read error. This CDR3 is 15 amino acids long. Germline V CDR1 and CDR2: SSHAT, FNYEAQ (reference sequence). Using its own MiXCR run on the RT-PCR reads, TCRdb lists one record per CDR3 protein. This sample has roughly 190,000 distinct CDR3 sequences, with about an eighth found just once. This TCR came from a man in his fifties or sixties who received an inactivated influenza vaccine. The specimen comprised CD8+ T cells sorted from PBMCs, sampled more than 4 days after vaccination. The chain uses TRBV7-7 and TRBJ2-7; 9 nucleotides align to TRBD1. The CDR3 region has the DNA TGTGCTAGCAGCCCAGAACGGGACAGGGTCCGCGAGCAGTACTTC. Translated: CASSPERDRVREQYF.